This TCR beta chain appears in the sequencing data of a study of blood T cell repertoires in COVID-19. Study details: The United States, Italy and Spain were the sources of the acute and convalescent COVID-19 samples. PBMCs, B-cell-depleted T cells, or T cells provided the cDNA or gDNA that made up the material.

Original handling: From reference gene primer amplification, estimates of nucleated cell counts were derived. The protocol was immunoSEQ multiplex PCR, while the TCRdb copy is restricted to in-frame clones and leaves out a portion. Clonal size and the V and J genes are those of that table, whereas D and trimming came from the DNA. The sample carries fewer than 200,000 clones, 85% recorded once. CDR1 is MNHNY and CDR2 is SVGAGI in the germline V gene (reference sequence). Trimming removed 2 bases at V and 10 bases at J, with 15 bases between. This CDR3 is 13 amino acids long. Sequencing used peripheral blood. The J gene is TRBJ2-7, the V gene TRBV6-6; D might be TRBD1 (6 bases). This receptor was taken from a human donor with acute or convalescent COVID-19. The donor label of this sample is uncertain. CDR3 in amino acids: CASSYLTGSGQYF. The CDR3 DNA follows: TGTGCCAGCAGTTACCTCACAGGGTCCGGTCAGTACTTC.